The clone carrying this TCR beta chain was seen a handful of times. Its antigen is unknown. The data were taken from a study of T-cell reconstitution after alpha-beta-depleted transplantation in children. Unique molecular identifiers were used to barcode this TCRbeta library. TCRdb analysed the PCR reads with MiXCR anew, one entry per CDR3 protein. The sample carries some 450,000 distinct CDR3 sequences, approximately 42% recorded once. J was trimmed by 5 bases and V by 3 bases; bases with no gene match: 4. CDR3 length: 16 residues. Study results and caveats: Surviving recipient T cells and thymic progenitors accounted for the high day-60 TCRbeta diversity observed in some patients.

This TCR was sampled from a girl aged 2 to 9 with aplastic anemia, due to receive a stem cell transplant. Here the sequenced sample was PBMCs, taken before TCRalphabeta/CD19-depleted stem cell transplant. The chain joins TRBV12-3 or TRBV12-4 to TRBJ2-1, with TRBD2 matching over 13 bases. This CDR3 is CASSFRTSGSDNEQFF. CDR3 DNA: TGTGCCAGCAGTTTCCGGACTAGCGGGAGTGACAATGAGCAGTTCTTC.